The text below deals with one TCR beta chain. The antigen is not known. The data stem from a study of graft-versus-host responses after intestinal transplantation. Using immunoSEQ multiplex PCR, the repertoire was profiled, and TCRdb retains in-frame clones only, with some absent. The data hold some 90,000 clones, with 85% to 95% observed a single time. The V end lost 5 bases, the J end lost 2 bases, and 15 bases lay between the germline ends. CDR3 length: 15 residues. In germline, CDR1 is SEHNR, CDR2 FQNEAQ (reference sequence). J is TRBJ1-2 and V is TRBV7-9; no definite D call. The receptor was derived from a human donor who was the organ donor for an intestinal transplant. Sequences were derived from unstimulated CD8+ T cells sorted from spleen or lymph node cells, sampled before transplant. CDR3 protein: CASSPGREGNYGYTF. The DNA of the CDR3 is TGTGCCAGCAGCCCTGGACGGGAGGGCAACTATGGCTACACCTTC.